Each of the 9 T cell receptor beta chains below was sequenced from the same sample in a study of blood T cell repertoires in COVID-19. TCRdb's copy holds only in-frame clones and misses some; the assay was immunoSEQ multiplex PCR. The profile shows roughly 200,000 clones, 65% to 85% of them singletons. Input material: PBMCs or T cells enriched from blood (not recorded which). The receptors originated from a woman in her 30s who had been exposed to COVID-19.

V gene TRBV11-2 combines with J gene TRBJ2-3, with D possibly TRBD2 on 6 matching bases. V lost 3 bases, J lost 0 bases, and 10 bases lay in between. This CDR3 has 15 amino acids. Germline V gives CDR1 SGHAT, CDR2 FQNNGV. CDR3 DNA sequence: TGTGCCAGCAGCTTCCGCGGGACTAGCACAGATACGCAGTATTTT. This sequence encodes CASSFRGTSTDTQYF.

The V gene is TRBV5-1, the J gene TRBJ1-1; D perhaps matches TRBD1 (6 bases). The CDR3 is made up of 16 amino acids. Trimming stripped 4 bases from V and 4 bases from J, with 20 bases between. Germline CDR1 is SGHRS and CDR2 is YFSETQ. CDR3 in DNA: TGCGCCAGCAGCCACAAGCAGGGGAGCCAGAGCACTGAAGCTTTCTTT. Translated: CASSHKQGSQSTEAFF.

CDR3 amino acids: CASSHSGGAVSVYNEQFF. In DNA, the CDR3 is TGTGCCAGCAGTCATAGCGGGGGGGCCGTAAGCGTCTACAATGAGCAGTTCTTC. The V gene is TRBV9, the J gene TRBJ2-1; 11 bases match TRBD2. V lost 5 bases and J lost 3; bases outside the gene matches: 13. The CDR3 totals 18 residues. Germline V gene sequence: CDR1 SGDLS, CDR2 YYNGEE.

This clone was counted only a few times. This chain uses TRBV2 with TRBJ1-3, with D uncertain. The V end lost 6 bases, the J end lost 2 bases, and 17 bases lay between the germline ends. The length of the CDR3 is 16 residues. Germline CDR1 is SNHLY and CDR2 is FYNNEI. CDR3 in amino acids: CASSETPRFPGNTIYF. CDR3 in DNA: TGTGCCAGCAGCGAGACTCCGCGGTTTCCTGGAAACACCATATATTTT.

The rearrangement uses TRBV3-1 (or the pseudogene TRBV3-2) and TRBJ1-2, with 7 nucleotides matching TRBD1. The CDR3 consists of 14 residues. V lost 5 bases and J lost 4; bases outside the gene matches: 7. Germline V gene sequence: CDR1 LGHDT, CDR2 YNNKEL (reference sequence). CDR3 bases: TGTGCCAGCAGCTCGACCCGGGACAGCTATGGCTACACCTTC. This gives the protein CASSSTRDSYGYTF.

CDR3 loop: CAIMDGTYEQYF. CDR3 DNA sequence: TGTGCCATCATGGACGGGACCTACGAGCAGTACTTC. This chain joins TRBV10-3 and TRBJ2-7; maybe TRBD2 (5 bases). Germline CDR1 reads ENHRY; CDR2 reads SYGVKD. The CDR3 totals 12 residues. The ends were cut back, 7 bases at V and 2 bases at J, with 9 bases in the middle.

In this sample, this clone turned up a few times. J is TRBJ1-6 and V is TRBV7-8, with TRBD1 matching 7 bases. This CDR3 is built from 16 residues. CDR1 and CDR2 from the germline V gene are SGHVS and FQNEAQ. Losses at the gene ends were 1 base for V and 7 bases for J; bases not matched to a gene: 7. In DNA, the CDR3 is TGTGCCAGCAGCTTAGTAGGGGGCGCCTCAAATTCACCCCTCCACTTT. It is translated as CASSLVGGASNSPLHF.

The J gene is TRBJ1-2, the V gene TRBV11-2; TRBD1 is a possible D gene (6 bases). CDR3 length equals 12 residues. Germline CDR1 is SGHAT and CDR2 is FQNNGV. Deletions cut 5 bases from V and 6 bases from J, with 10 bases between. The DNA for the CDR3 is TGTGCCAGCAGCCCCCGACAGGATGGCTACACCTTC. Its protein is CASSPRQDGYTF.

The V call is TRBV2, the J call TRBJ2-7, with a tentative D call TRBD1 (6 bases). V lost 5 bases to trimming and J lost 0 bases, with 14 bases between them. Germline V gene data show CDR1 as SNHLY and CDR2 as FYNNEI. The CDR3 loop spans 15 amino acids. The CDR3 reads CASSKQGSTSYEQYF. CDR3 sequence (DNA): TGTGCCAGCAGTAAACAGGGCTCGACCTCCTACGAGCAGTACTTC.